Below are 2 T cell receptor beta chains sequenced from a single sample in a study of T cells after yellow fever vaccination. From the 5' RACE reads, TCRdb called clonotypes with MiXCR, one entry per CDR3 protein. Of about 300,000 distinct CDR3 sequences listed, approximately 7% are singletons. Here the sequenced sample was PBMCs, taken roughly seven weeks after the first yellow fever vaccination. All receptors come from a man aged 18 to 29 who received the YFV17D yellow fever vaccine.

The V and J genes are TRBV20-1 and TRBJ1-4, with D perhaps matching TRBD1 (5 bases). Germline assignment: CDR1 DFQATT and CDR2 SNEGSKA (reference sequence). The CDR3 spans 16 residues. V was shortened by 6 bases and J by 7 bases, with 24 bases between the two germline ends. This CDR3 reads CSAFPPLGGGGEKLFF. CDR3 coding DNA: TGCAGTGCCTTCCCTCCATTGGGGGGTGGCGGTGAAAAACTGTTTTTT.

J is TRBJ2-7 and V is TRBV28; 9 bases match TRBD2. With 3 bases clipped from V and 7 bases from J, the junction kept 4 bases outside the gene matches. CDR1 MDHEN and CDR2 SYDVKM come from the germline V gene. There are 13 residues in the CDR3. This CDR3 is CASSFRGGEEQYF. Written as DNA, the CDR3 is TGTGCCAGCAGTTTCCGCGGGGGGGAAGAGCAGTACTTC.